The clone carrying this TCR beta chain was observed a few times. The antigen is not known. CDR3 length: 16 amino acids. Germline V gene sequence: CDR1 SGHDT, CDR2 YYEEEE. The trim removed 3 bases at V and 5 bases at J, leaving 7 bases unmatched. Cells designated naive CD8 were CD45RO-negative and were positively selected for CCR7, with terminally differentiated effector memory CD45RA+ cells excluded. The data were taken from a study of shared clonotypes between healthy human individuals. Study-level information: Three plates each covered CD4 naive and memory; CD8 naive two, CD8 memory one. Study observations and caveats: Generation probabilities of non-shared clonotypes were lower (relative to those shared by all four donors).

Clones were read by immunoSEQ multiplex PCR, and TCRdb kept only the in-frame ones, dropping some. The repertoire holds some 2 million clones, with roughly 95% as singletons. The sample comprised naive CD8+ T cells sorted from blood. The chain couples TRBV5-6 to TRBJ1-5; 11 nucleotides align to TRBD1. The clonotype was recovered from a man between 18 and 29 years old in good health. CDR3 sequence: CASSYGQGASDQPQHF. The CDR3 DNA sequence: TGTGCCAGCAGCTATGGACAGGGGGCGAGCGATCAGCCCCAGCATTTT.